What follows are 9 T cell receptor beta chains derived from one specimen sequenced in a study of blood T cells in healthy people across ages. Through a sample-barcoded 5' primer and a J-beta primer mix, a second PCR was run for about 6 to 11 cycles. TCRdb called the 5' RACE reads again in MiXCR, with one record for every CDR3 protein. The table records hundreds of thousands of distinct CDR3 sequences, roughly 58% of them present only once. The sample consisted of blood. Receptors originate from a man between 60 and 70 years old in good health.

This clonotype was found a few times. The V call is TRBV20-1, the J call TRBJ2-5, with D possibly called TRBD1 or TRBD2 (5 bases each). The DNA matches TRBJ2-7 better at its end, which makes the J call doubtful. The germline gives CDR1 DFQATT, CDR2 SNEGSKA (reference sequence). This CDR3 contains 13 residues. CDR3 residues: CSASGASSYEQYF. In DNA, the CDR3 is TGCAGTGCTAGCGGGGCGTCCTCCTACGAGCAGTACTTC.

This clonotype is a singleton in its sample. The V gene is TRBV28, the J gene TRBJ2-4, with a tentative D call TRBD1 (8 bases). Trimming cost V 10 bases and J 7 bases, with 14 bases left between them. Germline lookup yields CDR1 MDHEN and CDR2 SYDVKM. CDR3 length: 12 residues. The chain's CDR3 is CAIGQGGNIQYF. The CDR3 nucleotides are TGTGCCATAGGACAGGGAGGGAACATTCAGTACTTC. Full variable domain (missing parts from reference TRBV28 and TRBJ2-4): DVKVTQSSRYLVKRTGEKVFLECVQDMDHENMFWYRQDPGLGLRLIYFSYDVKMKEKGDIPEGYSVSREKKERFSLILESASTNQTSMYLCAIGQGGNIQYFGAGTRLSVL.

This clonotype was picked up a small number of times. This chain connects TRBV6-1 to TRBJ2-5, with 7 bases that match TRBD1. The junction had 6 bases not matched to a gene; V was cut back by 6 bases and J by 2 bases. The CDR3 contains 14 residues. CDR1 MNHNS and CDR2 SASEGT come from the germline V gene. CDR3 protein: CASSHGQAQETQYF. The CDR3, as DNA: TGTGCCAGCAGCCACGGACAGGCGCAAGAGACCCAGTACTTC.

This CDR3 is CASSLRGEGVDEQYF. CDR3 coding DNA: TGTGCCAGCAGCTTAAGGGGGGAGGGGGTCGACGAGCAGTACTTC. The rearrangement joins TRBV7-9 to TRBJ2-5, with a possible D match to TRBD2 (7 bases). Matching the DNA end better, TRBJ2-7 makes the J call doubtful. Germline loops: CDR1 SEHNR, CDR2 FQNEAQ (reference sequence). This CDR3 comprises 15 residues.

J is TRBJ1-4 and V is TRBV20-1; D is unclear. The length of the CDR3 is 14 residues. Trimming removed 3 bases from V and 0 bases from J, with 8 bases in between. Germline V CDR1 and CDR2: DFQATT, SNEGSKA (reference sequence). This chain's CDR3 is CSARRAPTNEKLFF. CDR3 nucleotide sequence: TGCAGTGCTAGGAGGGCCCCAACTAATGAAAAACTGTTTTTT.

The chain uses TRBV25-1 and TRBJ2-3; 11 bases line up with TRBD2. Germline V gives CDR1 MGHDK, CDR2 SYGVNS. The CDR3 consists of 17 residues. After removal of 4 bases from V and 0 bases from J, the junction contained 6 bases not matched to a gene. CDR3 residues: CASSGSRLAGSTDTQYF. The CDR3 region has the DNA TGTGCCAGCAGTGGGTCCAGACTAGCGGGGAGCACAGATACGCAGTATTTT. Looking up the rest from reference TRBV25-1 and TRBJ2-3 gives the full variable domain: EADIYQTPRYLVIGTGKKITLECSQTMGHDKMYWYQQDPGMELHLIHYSYGVNSTEKGDLSSESTVSRIRTEHFPLTLESARPSHTSQYLCASSGSRLAGSTDTQYFGPGTRLTVL.

The rearrangement joins TRBV11-2 to TRBJ1-6; D unresolved. V gave up 1 base and J gave up 12 bases, with 16 bases separating them. Germline V gene data show CDR1 as SGHAT and CDR2 as FQNNGV. CDR3 length: 15 amino acids. The CDR3: CASSLGLTVAKPLHF. CDR3 DNA: TGTGCCAGCAGCTTAGGGTTAACAGTCGCCAAACCCCTCCACTTT.

A word on this clonotype: The junction departs from germline at one end; a sequencing error may be responsible. The chain is built from TRBV5-1 and TRBJ2-7, with 13 bases that match TRBD2. This CDR3 region has 17 residues. Per the germline V gene, CDR1 is SGHRS and CDR2 is YFSETQ. The CDR3 nucleotides read TGCGCCAGCAGCTCGACTAGCGGGGGGCCATCATCCTACAAGCAGTACTTC. Translation gives CASSSTSGGPSSYKQYF.

The chain combines TRBV7-2 with TRBJ1-2; D is possibly TRBD1 (6 bases). Deletions cut 5 bases from V and 7 bases from J, with 11 bases between. The germline gives CDR1 SGHTA, CDR2 FQGNSA. This CDR3 is 12 amino acids long. The CDR3 spells CASSAGVSGYTF. DNA for the CDR3: TGTGCCAGCAGCGCAGGGGTTTCTGGCTACACCTTC.